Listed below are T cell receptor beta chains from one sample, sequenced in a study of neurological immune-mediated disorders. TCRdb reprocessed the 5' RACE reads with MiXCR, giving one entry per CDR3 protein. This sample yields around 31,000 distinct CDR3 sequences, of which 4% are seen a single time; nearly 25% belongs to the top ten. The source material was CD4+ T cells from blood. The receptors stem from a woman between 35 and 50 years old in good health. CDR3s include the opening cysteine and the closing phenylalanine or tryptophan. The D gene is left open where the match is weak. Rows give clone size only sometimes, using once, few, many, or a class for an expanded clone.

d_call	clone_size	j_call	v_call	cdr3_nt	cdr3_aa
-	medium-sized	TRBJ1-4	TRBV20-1	TGCAGTGTCCCACTACGCGCAACTAATGAAAAACTGTTTTTT	CSVPLRATNEKLFF
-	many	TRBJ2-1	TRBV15	TGTGCCACCAGCAGAGATGGGGGGCGCATGGGCAATGAGCAGTTCTTC	CATSRDGGRMGNEQFF
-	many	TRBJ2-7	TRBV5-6	TGTGCCAGCAACCATAGGGATTCCTACGAGCAGTACTTC	CASNHRDSYEQYF
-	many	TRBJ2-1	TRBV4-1	TGCGCCAGCAGCCAAGTTGCGTCGGCGATCGCTGAGCAGTTCTTC	CASSQVASAIAEQFF
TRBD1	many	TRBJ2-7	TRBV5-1	TGCGCCAGCAAAACCGGGACAGGAGGTAACGAGCAGTACTTC	CASKTGTGGNEQYF
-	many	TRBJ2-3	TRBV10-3	TGTGCCATCACCCCGGGACGGGGAGAAGATACGCAGTATTTT	CAITPGRGEDTQYF
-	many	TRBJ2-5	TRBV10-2	TGCGCCAGCAGTGCTGTGGGAGAGACCCAGTACTTC	CASSAVGETQYF
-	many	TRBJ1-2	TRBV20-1	TGCAGTGCTAGTTTAGGAGCCCTCCAAAACTATGGCTACACCTTC	CSASLGALQNYGYTF
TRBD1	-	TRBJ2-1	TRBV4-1	TGCGCCAGCAGTCGGGACAGGGGCGAATTCGATGAGCAGTTCTTC	CASSRDRGEFDEQFF
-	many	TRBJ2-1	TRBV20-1	TGCAGTGCTAGCGGCGGGATGGTGGGTGAGCAGTTCTTC	CSASGGMVGEQFF
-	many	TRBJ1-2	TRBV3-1	TGTGCCAGCAGCCAAAGGGACATCTATGGCTACACCTTC	CASSQRDIYGYTF
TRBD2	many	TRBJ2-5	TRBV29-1	TGCAGCGTGAGACTAGCACTGGAGACCCAGTACTTC	CSVRLALETQYF
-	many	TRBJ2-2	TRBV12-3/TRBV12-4	TGTGCCAGCACTCCGCCACTAGAATCCCTTACCGGGGAGCTGTTTTTT	CASTPPLESLTGELFF
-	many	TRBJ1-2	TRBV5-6	TGTGCCAGCAGCTTGATGGGGGCGTCTTATGGCTACACCTTC	CASSLMGASYGYTF
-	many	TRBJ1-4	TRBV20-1	TGCAGTGCTAGAGGAGACCAACAGCTCGAAAAACTGTTTTTT	CSARGDQQLEKLFF